This TCR beta chain was sequenced in a study of T cells in tuberculosis. In the study overall: Sequenced TCRs come from CD1B-GMM tetramer-binding T cells. In South Africa, adults with active tuberculosis were compared with IGRA-negative and latently infected IGRA-positive adolescents. General observations from the study: Selection depended on which cryopreserved specimens were available.

The assay was immunoSEQ multiplex PCR, and TCRdb's table has in-frame clones only and misses some. The sample yields tens of thousands of clones, 92% seen once. Only one count was recorded for this clone. Its target is unknown. The time point: new active TB diagnosis, blood taken before or within 7 days of starting treatment. Unsorted cryopreserved PBMC were sequenced, averaging roughly 99,000 T cells per clinical donor. The TCR originated in an adult with tuberculosis. The material sequenced was PBMCs, taken at tuberculosis diagnosis.

CDR3 coding DNA: TGTGCCAGCAGTCCGGGGGGAGGGCTGAATGAGCAGTTCTTC. This gives the protein CASSPGGGLNEQFF. The chain is built from TRBV6-5 and TRBJ2-1; 7 bases line up with TRBD2. J lost 7 bases, V lost 5 bases, and 8 bases had no gene match. The CDR3 totals 14 residues. Germline loops: CDR1 MNHEY, CDR2 SVGAGI.